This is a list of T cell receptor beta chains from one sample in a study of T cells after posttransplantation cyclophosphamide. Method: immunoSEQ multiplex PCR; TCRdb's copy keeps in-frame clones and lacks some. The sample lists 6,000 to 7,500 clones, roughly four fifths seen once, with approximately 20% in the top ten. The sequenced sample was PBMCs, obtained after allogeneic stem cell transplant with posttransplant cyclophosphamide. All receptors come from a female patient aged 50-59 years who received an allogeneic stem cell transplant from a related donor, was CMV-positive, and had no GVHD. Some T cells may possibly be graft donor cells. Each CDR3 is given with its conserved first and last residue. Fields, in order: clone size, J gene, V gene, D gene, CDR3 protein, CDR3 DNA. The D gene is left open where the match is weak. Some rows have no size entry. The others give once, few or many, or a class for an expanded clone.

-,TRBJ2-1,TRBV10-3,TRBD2,CASRLAGGLSDEQFF,TGTGCATCGAGACTAGCGGGAGGATTAAGCGATGAGCAGTTCTTC
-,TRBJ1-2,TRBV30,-,CAWSARGGSYGYTF,TGTGCCTGGAGTGCGAGAGGGGGTAGTTATGGCTACACCTTC
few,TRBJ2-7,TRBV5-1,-,CASSLRPAGAGFSYEQYF,TGCGCCAGCAGCTTGAGACCGGCGGGGGCCGGGTTCTCCTACGAGCAGTACTTC
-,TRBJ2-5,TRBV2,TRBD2,CASSYGLAQETQYF,TGTGCCAGCTCCTACGGACTAGCCCAAGAGACCCAGTACTTC
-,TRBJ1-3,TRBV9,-,CASSVSGSAGNTIYF,TGTGCCAGCAGCGTTTCAGGGTCCGCTGGAAACACCATATATTTT
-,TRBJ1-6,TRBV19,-,CASNQGFTTPLHF,TGTGCCAGTAACCAGGGCTTTACGACACCCCTCCACTTT
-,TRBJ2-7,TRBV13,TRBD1,CASSRTGGYEQYF,TGTGCCAGCAGCCGGACAGGGGGCTACGAGCAGTACTTC
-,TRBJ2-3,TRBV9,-,CASSVGAGHSRTDTQYF,TGTGCCAGCAGCGTAGGAGCGGGTCATAGCCGCACAGATACGCAGTATTTT
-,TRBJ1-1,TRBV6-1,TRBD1,CASSRTGSTEAFF,TGTGCCAGCAGCCGGACAGGGAGCACTGAAGCTTTCTTT
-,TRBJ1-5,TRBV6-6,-,CASSYSHQGGNQPQHF,TGTGCCAGCAGTTACTCGCACCAAGGGGGCAATCAGCCCCAGCATTTT
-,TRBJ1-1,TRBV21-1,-,CASSRGLNTEAFF,TGTGCCAGCAGCAGGGGCCTGAACACTGAAGCTTTCTTT
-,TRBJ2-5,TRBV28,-,CASRSGVETQYF,TGTGCCAGCAGATCAGGGGTGGAGACCCAGTACTTC
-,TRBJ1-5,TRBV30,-,CAWSVEHNGNQPQHF,TGTGCCTGGAGTGTAGAACATAACGGGAATCAGCCCCAGCATTTT
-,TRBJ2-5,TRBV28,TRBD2,CASSGTSGRSETQYF,TGTGCCAGCAGTGGGACTAGCGGGAGATCGGAGACCCAGTACTTC
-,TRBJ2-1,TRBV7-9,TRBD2,CASSLGGGISYNEQFF,TGTGCCAGCAGCTTAGGGGGGGGAATATCCTACAATGAGCAGTTCTTC
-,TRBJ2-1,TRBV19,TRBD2,CASSIGLGLYHEQFF,TGTGCCAGTAGTATCGGACTAGGTCTTTACCATGAGCAGTTCTTC
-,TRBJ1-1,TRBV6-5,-,CASSYTAIAEAFF,TGTGCCAGCAGTTATACCGCTATAGCTGAAGCTTTCTTT
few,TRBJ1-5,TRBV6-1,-,CASGTGNSNQPQHF,TGTGCCAGTGGGACTGGGAATAGCAATCAGCCCCAGCATTTT
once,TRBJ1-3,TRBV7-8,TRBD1,CASSLRTGGTSGNTIYF,TGTGCCAGCAGCTTAAGGACAGGGGGCACCTCTGGAAACACCATATATTTT
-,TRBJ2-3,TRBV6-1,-,CASSESGTDTQYF,TGTGCCAGCAGTGAATCAGGGACAGATACGCAGTATTTT
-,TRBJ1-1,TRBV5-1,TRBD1,CASRVGTGEAFF,TGCGCCAGCAGGGTGGGGACAGGGGAAGCTTTCTTT
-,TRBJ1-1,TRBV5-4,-,CASGETGNTEAFF,TGTGCCAGCGGGGAGACAGGGAACACTGAAGCTTTCTTT
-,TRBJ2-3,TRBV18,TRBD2,CASSFRDYWYF,TGTGCCAGCTCATTCCGGGACTATTGGTATTTT
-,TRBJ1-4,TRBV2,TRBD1,CASSADRGEEKLFF,TGTGCCAGCAGCGCAGACAGGGGAGAAGAAAAACTGTTTTTT
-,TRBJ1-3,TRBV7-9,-,CASSPGGLGSGNTIYF,TGTGCCAGCAGCCCGGGGGGGTTAGGCTCTGGAAACACCATATATTTT
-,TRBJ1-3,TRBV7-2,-,CASSLSRVAGNTIYF,TGTGCCAGCAGCTTATCCCGGGTGGCTGGAAACACCATATATTTT
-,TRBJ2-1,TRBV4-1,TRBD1,CASSHPGTVPNEQFF,TGCGCCAGCAGCCATCCCGGGACAGTACCTAATGAGCAGTTCTTC
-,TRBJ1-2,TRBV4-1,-,CASTPILGTPYGYTF,TGCGCCAGCACCCCGATATTAGGGACACCCTATGGCTACACCTTC
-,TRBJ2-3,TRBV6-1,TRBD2,CASSEEGGGAGDTQYF,TGTGCCAGCAGTGAAGAAGGCGGGGGGGCCGGAGATACGCAGTATTTT
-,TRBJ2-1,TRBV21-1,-,CASSRRPGTGLGNEQFF,TGTGCCAGCAGCCGTCGTCCCGGGACAGGGTTAGGCAATGAGCAGTTCTTC
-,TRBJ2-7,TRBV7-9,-,CASSETTGNYEQYF,TGTGCCAGCAGCGAGACGACAGGCAACTACGAGCAGTACTTC
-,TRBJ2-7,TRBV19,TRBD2,CASSLAGEPSSYEQYF,TGTGCCAGTAGCCTAGCGGGGGAACCGAGCTCCTACGAGCAGTACTTC
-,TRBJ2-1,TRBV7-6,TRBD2,CASSREAAYNEQFF,TGTGCCAGCTCCCGGGAGGCCGCCTACAATGAGCAGTTCTTC
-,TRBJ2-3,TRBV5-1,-,CASSTSTDTQYF,TGCGCCAGCAGTACTAGCACAGATACGCAGTATTTT
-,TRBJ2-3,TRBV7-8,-,CASSLAGWGDTDTQYF,TGTGCCAGCAGCTTAGCAGGGTGGGGGGACACAGATACGCAGTATTTT
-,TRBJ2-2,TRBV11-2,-,CASSLRAGPATGELFF,TGTGCCAGCAGCTTACGGGCGGGGCCGGCCACCGGGGAGCTGTTTTTT
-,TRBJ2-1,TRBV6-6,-,CASSYLETYNEQFF,TGTGCCAGCAGTTATCTAGAGACTTACAATGAGCAGTTCTTC
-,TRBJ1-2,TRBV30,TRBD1,CAWRVGTGGYGYTF,TGTGCCTGGAGGGTTGGGACAGGGGGCTATGGCTACACCTTC
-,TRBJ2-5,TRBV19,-,CASSIRQKETQYF,TGTGCCAGTAGTATTAGACAGAAAGAAACCCAGTACTTC